What follows are 32 T cell receptor beta chains derived from one specimen sequenced in a study of blood T cell repertoires in COVID-19 (dated by TCRdb to 2018 to 2020). Library preparation used the immunoSEQ multiplex PCR assay. Held by TCRdb, this immuneACCESS table contains in-frame sequences only and omits some clones. Under half of the omission traces to an unresolved V gene where checked; the cause of the rest is unknown. The sample table shows 14,000 or so clones, and 83% are seen once. About 22% of the sample is held by the ten biggest clonotypes. Input material: peripheral blood. These receptors were taken from a woman aged 55-69 years with acute or convalescent COVID-19.

The genes are TRBV2 and TRBJ1-1; a possible D gene is TRBD1 (5 bases). Germline V gives CDR1 SNHLY, CDR2 FYNNEI. The V end lost 8 bases, the J end lost 7 bases, and 11 bases lay between the germline ends. The CDR3 length is 11 residues. This chain's CDR3 is CASHRGGEAFF. CDR3 nucleotides: TGTGCCAGCCATAGGGGAGGTGAAGCTTTCTTT.

The chain is built from TRBV4-2 and TRBJ2-1; TRBD2 is a possible D gene (7 bases). Germline CDR1 reads LGHNA; CDR2 reads YNFKEQ. Trimming shortened V by 0 bases and J by 10 bases, and 13 bases separated the two germline ends. The CDR3 covers 14 residues. CDR3 loop: CASSQDRGAGEQFF. In DNA, the CDR3 is TGTGCCAGCAGCCAAGATCGGGGGGCGGGGGAGCAGTTCTTC.

The chain couples TRBV4-1 to TRBJ2-3, with D possibly being TRBD2 (6 bases). This CDR3 is 17 amino acids long. Trimming left V 2 bases short and J 2 bases short, with 17 bases between. Germline V gene sequence: CDR1 MGHRA, CDR2 YSYEKL. The CDR3 coding sequence is TGCGCCAGCAGCCAACCCTCGGGACTGCAGCTCACAGATACGCAGTATTTT. It specifies CASSQPSGLQLTDTQYF.

The chain has TRBV24-1 and TRBJ2-4; a weak D match, TRBD2 (7 bases). V shed 3 bases and J shed 2 bases, with 13 bases lying between them. Germline V lookup: CDR1 KGHDR, CDR2 SFDVKD. CDR3 size: 16 residues. The CDR3 loop is CATSDTGGPSKNIQYF. For the CDR3, the DNA is TGTGCCACCAGTGATACGGGGGGCCCATCCAAAAACATTCAGTACTTC.

The rearrangement uses TRBV6-1 and TRBJ1-5; TRBD1 is a possible D gene (6 bases). The CDR3 covers 17 residues. Germline loops: CDR1 MNHNS, CDR2 SASEGT. The V gene lost 4 bases and the J gene lost 4 bases, with 20 bases spanning the gap. CDR3 protein: CASSVHPLGQGNQPQHF. In DNA form, the CDR3 reads TGTGCCAGCAGTGTACATCCCCTGGGGCAGGGGAATCAGCCCCAGCATTTT.

V usage is TRBV5-8 and J usage is TRBJ1-4; no clear D gene. Per the germline V gene, CDR1 is SGHTS and CDR2 is YDEGEE. Trimming took 1 base from V and 6 from J, leaving 13 bases between them. The CDR3 loop spans 15 amino acids. Written as DNA, the CDR3 is TGTGCCAGCAGCTTGCTGGGGAGGGAGGATGAAAAACTGTTTTTT. Its translation: CASSLLGREDEKLFF.

For the CDR3, the DNA is TGTGCCAGTCCTTTTAAAGGACTAGCGGGGCAAGAGACCCAGTACTTC. Amino acids: CASPFKGLAGQETQYF. The rearrangement uses TRBV28 and TRBJ2-5; 12 nucleotides line up with TRBD2. J lost 2 bases, V lost 9 bases, and 10 bases had no gene match. In germline, CDR1 is MDHEN, CDR2 SYDVKM. The CDR3 spans 16 residues. Full variable domain (missing parts from reference TRBV28 and TRBJ2-5): DVKVTQSSRYLVKRTGEKVFLECVQDMDHENMFWYRQDPGLGLRLIYFSYDVKMKEKGDIPEGYSVSREKKERFSLILESASTNQTSMYLCASPFKGLAGQETQYFGPGTRLLVL.

V gene TRBV30 combines with J gene TRBJ2-1, with 9 positions matching TRBD1. V was clipped by 4 bases and J by 7 bases; unmatched bases: 11. The CDR3 is 15 amino acids. Germline V gene lookup returns CDR1 GTSNPN and CDR2 SVGIG (reference sequence). Here the CDR3 reads CAWTDRDRAGNEQFF. As DNA, the CDR3 is TGTGCCTGGACGGACCGGGACAGGGCAGGGAATGAGCAGTTCTTC.

CDR3 coding DNA: TGTGCCAGCAGCCCGCCTCTTCGGGAGACCCAGTACTTC. Translated: CASSPPLRETQYF. The chain uses TRBV7-9 and TRBJ2-5; D gene uncertain. Germline V CDR1 and CDR2: SEHNR, FQNEAQ (reference sequence). V dropped 5 bases and J dropped 5 bases, with 12 bases sitting between them. The CDR3 runs 13 residues. The entire variable domain, with the rest obtained from reference TRBV7-9 and TRBJ2-5, is as follows: DTGVSQNPRHKITKRGQNVTFRCDPISEHNRLYWYRQTLGQGPEFLTYFQNEAQLEKSRLLSDRFSAERPKGSFSTLEIQRTEQGDSAMYLCASSPPLRETQYFGPGTRLLVL.

The V gene is TRBV28, the J gene TRBJ1-4; TRBD1 matches at 7 bases. V dropped 6 bases and J dropped 4; count of bases not matched to a gene: 5. In germline, CDR1 is MDHEN, CDR2 SYDVKM. The length of the CDR3 is 14 residues. CDR3 DNA: TGTGCCAGCAGGGAGGACAGGCTTAATGAAAAACTGTTTTTT. This encodes CASREDRLNEKLFF.

The CDR3: CASSVQGTSHQPQHF. DNA for the CDR3: TGTGCCAGCAGCGTCCAGGGGACCTCCCATCAGCCCCAGCATTTT. The gene calls are TRBV7-8 and TRBJ1-5; maybe TRBD1 (6 bases). Germline values: CDR1 SGHVS, CDR2 FQNEAQ. This CDR3 region has 15 residues. Trimming removed 5 bases at V and 5 bases at J, with 16 bases between.

The gene calls are TRBV7-7 and TRBJ2-5, with 9 nucleotides matching TRBD1. Germline lookup yields CDR1 SSHAT and CDR2 FNYEAQ (reference sequence). CDR3 length: 15 residues. V shed 4 bases, J shed 5 bases, and the junction held 8 bases outside the gene matches. CDR3 sequence reads: CASSYGTGPQETQYF. Here the CDR3 DNA reads TGTGCCAGCAGCTACGGGACAGGGCCCCAGGAGACCCAGTACTTC.

The chain joins TRBV6-6 to TRBJ1-2, with D possibly TRBD1 on 6 matching bases. This CDR3 has 16 residues. Germline loops: CDR1 MNHNY, CDR2 SVGAGI (reference sequence). With 5 bases removed from V and 1 base from J, the gap between germline ends came to 17 bases. CDR3 residues: CASSPRTENFNYGYTF. CDR3 bases: TGTGCCAGCAGTCCGCGGACAGAGAACTTTAACTATGGCTACACCTTC.

The genes are TRBV5-1 and TRBJ2-5; weak D call: TRBD1 (5 bases). The V gene's germline CDR1 is SGHRS and CDR2 YFSETQ. V lost 0 bases and J 2 bases, leaving 11 bases between the germline ends. The CDR3 totals 15 residues. CDR3 coding DNA: TGCGCCAGCAGCTTGGCCCTCCCAGGGCAAGAGACCCAGTACTTC. Protein sequence: CASSLALPGQETQYF. Variable domain in full (rest from reference TRBV5-1 and TRBJ2-5): KAGVTQTPRYLIKTRGQQVTLSCSPISGHRSVSWYQQTPGQGLQFLFEYFSETQRNKGNFPGRFSGRQFSNSRSEMNVSTLELGDSALYLCASSLALPGQETQYFGPGTRLLVL.

V usage is TRBV24-1 and J usage is TRBJ1-2; 8 nucleotides agree with TRBD1. The germline V gene has CDR1 KGHDR and CDR2 SFDVKD. Unmatched junction bases numbered 4, after V lost 2 bases and J lost 6 bases. This CDR3 region has 14 residues. Written as DNA, the CDR3 is TGTGCCACCAGTGATTCGGACAGGGCCCATGGCTACACCTTC. This sequence encodes CATSDSDRAHGYTF.

This sequence joins TRBV10-3 and TRBJ1-6, with a weak D call TRBD1 (6 bases). Trimming shortened V by 6 bases and J by 8 bases, and 8 bases separated the two germline ends. Germline lookup yields CDR1 ENHRY and CDR2 SYGVKD. There are 12 residues in the CDR3. DNA of the CDR3: TGTGCCATCAGGAGACAGGATTCACCCCTCCACTTT. Translated: CAIRRQDSPLHF.

The rearrangement uses TRBV4-1 and TRBJ1-4, with 9 bases fitting TRBD1. The ends lost 2 bases at V and 8 bases at J; junction bases unmatched: 6. Germline-derived CDR1 and CDR2 are MGHRA and YSYEKL. The CDR3 sequence is 15 residues long. CDR3 nucleotide sequence: TGCGCCAGCAGCCAACCCGGGACAGGGAGAGAAAAACTGTTTTTT. Protein: CASSQPGTGREKLFF.

The chain joins TRBV11-2 to TRBJ2-7; the match to TRBD2 covers 13 bases. Germline V gene sequence: CDR1 SGHAT, CDR2 FQNNGV. V shed 0 bases, J shed 5 bases, and the junction held 13 bases outside the gene matches. This CDR3 has 19 amino acids. The CDR3 reads CASSLEGGLAGPRVHEQYF. DNA for the CDR3: TGTGCCAGCAGCTTAGAAGGGGGACTAGCGGGGCCCCGGGTCCACGAGCAGTACTTC. Complete variable domain (other parts from reference TRBV11-2 and TRBJ2-7): EAGVAQSPRYKIIEKRQSVAFWCNPISGHATLYWYQQILGQGPKLLIQFQNNGVVDDSQLPKDRFSAERLKGVDSTLKIQPAKLEDSAVYLCASSLEGGLAGPRVHEQYFGPGTRLTVT.

The V gene is TRBV5-1, the J gene TRBJ2-5, with 7 bases fitting TRBD1. J gave up 4 bases and V 0 bases, and 6 bases lay outside the gene matches. Per the germline V gene, CDR1 is SGHRS and CDR2 is YFSETQ. This CDR3 comprises 15 residues. CDR3 region: CASSLGDRERETQYF. DNA for the CDR3: TGCGCCAGCAGCTTGGGCGACAGGGAAAGAGAGACCCAGTACTTC.

The chain combines TRBV18 with TRBJ2-1; 8 bases are a match to TRBD2. Germline assignment: CDR1 KGHSH and CDR2 LQKENI. This CDR3 region has 15 residues. J gave up 7 bases and V 4 bases, and 9 bases lay outside the gene matches. This chain's CDR3 is CASSLLAGPENEQFF. The CDR3, as DNA: TGTGCCAGCTCACTTCTAGCGGGCCCGGAAAATGAGCAGTTCTTC. Drawing the rest from reference TRBV18 and TRBJ2-1, the complete variable domain is NAGVMQNPRHLVRRRGQEARLRCSPMKGHSHVYWYRQLPEEGLKFMVYLQKENIIDESGMPKERFSAEFPKEGPSILRIQQVVRGDSAAYFCASSLLAGPENEQFFGPGTRLTVL.

The J gene is TRBJ1-1, the V gene TRBV25-1; possibly TRBD1 for D (5 bases). Germline V gene lookup returns CDR1 MGHDK and CDR2 SYGVNS. V lost 3 bases, J lost 0 bases, and 14 bases lay in between. The CDR3 loop spans 16 amino acids. In DNA form, the CDR3 reads TGTGCCAGCAGTGAGGCGGGACGCGGCATGAACACTGAAGCTTTCTTT. Its protein is CASSEAGRGMNTEAFF.

The V and J genes are TRBV12-2 and TRBJ1-1; the table's TRBD1 call for D was not verified on the DNA. TRBV12-2 is flagged as a pseudogene. This CDR3 is 16 amino acids long. The CDR3 loop is CASRSGWTGCSTEAFF. In DNA form, the CDR3 reads TGTGCAAGTCGCTCGGGCTGGACAGGTTGTTCAACTGAAGCTTTCTTT.

This clone is a singleton in its sample. The J gene is TRBJ2-1, the V gene TRBV6-2 or TRBV6-3; D might be TRBD1 (6 bases). The germline V and J ends were trimmed by 2 bases and 0 bases, with 14 bases remaining between them. The CDR3 loop spans 17 amino acids. The germline V gene encodes CDR1 MNHEY and CDR2 SVGEGT. CDR3 region: CASSYGQFFGSYNEQFF. In DNA, the CDR3 is TGTGCCAGCAGTTACGGACAGTTTTTTGGCTCCTACAATGAGCAGTTCTTC.

This clone was detected once. V usage is TRBV30 and J usage is TRBJ1-4; tentatively, D is TRBD1 (5 bases). V dropped 2 bases and J dropped 7 bases, with 17 bases sitting between them. CDR3 length: 15 amino acids. The germline gives CDR1 GTSNPN, CDR2 SVGIG (reference sequence). CDR3 region: CAWSTLGGAREKLFF. The CDR3 region has the DNA TGTGCCTGGAGTACCTTGGGAGGGGCGCGTGAAAAACTGTTTTTT.

The rearrangement uses TRBV3-1 (or the pseudogene TRBV3-2) and TRBJ1-2; the D gene is possibly TRBD1 (5 bases). V was pared by 3 bases and J by 10 bases, with 9 bases between. The CDR3 length is 11 residues. Germline CDR1 is LGHDT and CDR2 is YNNKEL (reference sequence). The CDR3 DNA reads TGTGCCAGCAGCCAGGGACTGATCTACACCTTC. Its protein is CASSQGLIYTF.

This clone was seen a handful of times. The V and J genes are TRBV12-3 or TRBV12-4 and TRBJ2-1, with D possibly TRBD1 on 5 matching bases. Trimming cost V 6 bases and J 8 bases, with 11 bases left between them. There are 12 residues in the CDR3. CDR3 protein: CASRNQGYEQFF. CDR3 nucleotide sequence: TGTGCCAGCAGGAATCAGGGCTATGAGCAGTTCTTC.

V gene TRBV5-6 combines with J gene TRBJ2-7; 7 bases match TRBD1. Per germline, CDR1 SGHDT and CDR2 YYEEEE. V was pared by 4 bases and J by 4 bases, with 8 bases of the junction left unmatched. CDR3 length: 14 residues. In nucleotides, the CDR3 is TGTGCCAGCAGCCACGGGACAGTGAAGTACGAGCAGTACTTC. Protein: CASSHGTVKYEQYF.

The chain has TRBV18 and TRBJ2-1; tentative D call: TRBD2 (5 bases). Trimming took off 3 bases at V and 8 bases at J, with 11 bases between the two ends. This CDR3 contains 13 residues. Germline-derived CDR1 and CDR2 are KGHSH and LQKENI. The CDR3 region is CASSPTSFHEQFF. In DNA form, the CDR3 reads TGTGCCAGCTCACCTACTAGTTTCCATGAGCAGTTCTTC.

The chain combines TRBV3-1 (or the pseudogene TRBV3-2) with TRBJ2-5; 7 positions agree with TRBD2. The V gene's germline CDR1 is LGHDT and CDR2 YNNKEL (reference sequence). The ends lost 4 bases at V and 5 bases at J; junction bases unmatched: 7. The CDR3 is 14 residues long. CDR3 sequence: CASSPAVGGETQYF. CDR3 sequence (DNA): TGTGCCAGCAGCCCAGCGGTGGGGGGGGAGACCCAGTACTTC.

This chain uses TRBV7-9 with TRBJ2-7, with D possibly matching TRBD2 (7 bases). Trimming removed 0 bases at V and 3 bases at J, with 15 bases between. The CDR3 sequence is 16 residues long. Per germline, CDR1 SEHNR and CDR2 FQNEAQ (reference sequence). CDR3 DNA: TGTGCCAGCAGCTTAGCGTCGGGGGGCCCCCTCTACGAGCAGTACTTC. It specifies CASSLASGGPLYEQYF.

J is TRBJ2-6 and V is TRBV7-8; 10 bases are a match to TRBD2. The CDR3 consists of 18 residues. The germline CDR1 and CDR2 sequences are SGHVS and FQNEAQ. The V and J ends lost 7 bases and 0 bases, in that order; junction bases with no gene match: 9. CDR3 in DNA: TGTGCCAGCACCCCCGGGGCTAGCGGGAGCTCTGGGGCCAACGTCCTGACTTTC. It yields the protein CASTPGASGSSGANVLTF.

This chain joins TRBV6-6 and TRBJ1-6; possible D gene TRBD1, 5 bases. CDR1 and CDR2 from the germline V gene are MNHNY and SVGAGI (reference sequence). The CDR3 extends over 11 amino acids. The V gene lost 6 bases and the J gene lost 17 bases, with 14 bases spanning the gap. The CDR3, as DNA: TGTGCCAGCAGCTCGGTGGGGGACTTCCACTTT. This sequence encodes CASSSVGDFHF.